This record covers a single TCR beta chain. V lost 1 base to trimming and J lost 7 bases, with 7 bases between them. This CDR3 is 12 amino acids long. Germline values: CDR1 SGHTA, CDR2 FQGNSA. The data stem from a study of early stage breast cancer tumors. Profiled with immunoSEQ multiplex PCR; TCRdb holds only in-frame clones, not every one. The repertoire holds about 31,000 clones, 74% seen once, with over 9.5% in the top ten. Sequenced material: breast tumor tissue. The chain joins TRBV7-2 to TRBJ1-1; no clear D gene. The origin of this receptor is a person in their thirties with breast cancer. DNA for the CDR3: TGTGCCAGCAGCTTAGGGGAGATTGAAGCTTTCTTT. Protein: CASSLGEIEAFF.